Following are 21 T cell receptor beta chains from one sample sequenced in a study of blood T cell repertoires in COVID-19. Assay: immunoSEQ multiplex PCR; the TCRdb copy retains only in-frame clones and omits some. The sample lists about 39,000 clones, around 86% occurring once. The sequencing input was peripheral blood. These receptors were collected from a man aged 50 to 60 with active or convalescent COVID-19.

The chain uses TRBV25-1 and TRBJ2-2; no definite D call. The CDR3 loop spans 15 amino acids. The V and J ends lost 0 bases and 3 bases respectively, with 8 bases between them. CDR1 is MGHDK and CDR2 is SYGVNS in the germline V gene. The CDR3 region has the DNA TGTGCCAGCAGTGAATATCGAGGTGACACCGGGGAGCTGTTTTTT. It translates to CASSEYRGDTGELFF.

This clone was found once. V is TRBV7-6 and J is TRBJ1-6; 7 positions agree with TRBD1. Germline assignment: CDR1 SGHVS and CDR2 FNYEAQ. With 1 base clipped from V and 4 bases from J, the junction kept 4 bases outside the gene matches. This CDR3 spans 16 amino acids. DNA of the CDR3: TGTGCCAGCAGCTTAGTGGCAGGGGGTTATAATTCACCCCTCCACTTT. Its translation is CASSLVAGGYNSPLHF. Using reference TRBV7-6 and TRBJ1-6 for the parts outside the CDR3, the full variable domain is GAGVSQSPRYKVTKRGQDVALRCDPISGHVSLYWYRQALGQGPEFLTYFNYEAQQDKSGLPNDRFSAERPEGSISTLTIQRTEQRDSAMYRCASSLVAGGYNSPLHFGNGTRLTVT.

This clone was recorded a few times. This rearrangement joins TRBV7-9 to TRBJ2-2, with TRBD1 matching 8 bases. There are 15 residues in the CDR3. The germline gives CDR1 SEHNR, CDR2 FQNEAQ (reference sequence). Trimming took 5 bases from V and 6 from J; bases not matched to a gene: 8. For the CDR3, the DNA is TGTGCCAGCAGCCCAAGGACAGGGTTAGCCGGGGAGCTGTTTTTT. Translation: CASSPRTGLAGELFF.

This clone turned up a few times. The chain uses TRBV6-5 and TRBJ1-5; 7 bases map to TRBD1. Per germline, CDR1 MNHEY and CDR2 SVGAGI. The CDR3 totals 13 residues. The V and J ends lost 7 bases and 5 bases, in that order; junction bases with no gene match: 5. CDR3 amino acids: CASITGVHQPQHF. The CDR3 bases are TGTGCCAGCATAACAGGGGTCCATCAGCCCCAGCATTTT.

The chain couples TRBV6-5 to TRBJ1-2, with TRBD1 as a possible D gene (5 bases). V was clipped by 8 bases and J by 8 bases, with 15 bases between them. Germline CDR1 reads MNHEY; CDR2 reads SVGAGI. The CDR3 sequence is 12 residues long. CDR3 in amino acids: CASDSGVGGYTF. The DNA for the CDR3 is TGTGCCAGCGACTCGGGGGTGGGAGGCTACACCTTC.

CDR3 coding DNA: TGTGCCAGCAGCTTGCGGGGGCTCCAAGAGACCCAGTACTTC. Amino acid sequence: CASSLRGLQETQYF. V and J are TRBV11-2 and TRBJ2-5; weak D call: TRBD2 (7 bases). Per the germline V gene, CDR1 is SGHAT and CDR2 is FQNNGV. There are 14 residues in the CDR3. With 3 bases removed from V and 1 base from J, the gap between germline ends came to 9 bases.

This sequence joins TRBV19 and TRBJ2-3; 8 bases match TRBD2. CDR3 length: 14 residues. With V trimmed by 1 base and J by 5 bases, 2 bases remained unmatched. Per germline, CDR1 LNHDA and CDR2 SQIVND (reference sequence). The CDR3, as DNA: TGTGCCAGTAGTATAGCGGGGGGGCTAGATACGCAGTATTTT. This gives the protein CASSIAGGLDTQYF.

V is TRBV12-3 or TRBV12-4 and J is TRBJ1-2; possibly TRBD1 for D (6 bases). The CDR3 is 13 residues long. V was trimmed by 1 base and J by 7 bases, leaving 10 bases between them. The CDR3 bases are TGTGCCAGCAGTTTAGACAGGGTTGGTGGCTACACCTTC. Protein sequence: CASSLDRVGGYTF.

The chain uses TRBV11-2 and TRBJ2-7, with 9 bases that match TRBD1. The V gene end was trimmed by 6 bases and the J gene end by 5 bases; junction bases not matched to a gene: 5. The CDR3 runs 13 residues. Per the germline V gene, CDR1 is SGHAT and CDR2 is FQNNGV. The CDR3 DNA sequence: TGTGCCAGCAGGGGGACAGGGATCAACGAGCAGTACTTC. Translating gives CASRGTGINEQYF.

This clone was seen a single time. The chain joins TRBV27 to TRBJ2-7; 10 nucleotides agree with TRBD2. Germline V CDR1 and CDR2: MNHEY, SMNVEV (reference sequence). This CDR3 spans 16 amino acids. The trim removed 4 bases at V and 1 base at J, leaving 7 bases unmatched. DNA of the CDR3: TGTGCCAGCAGTTCATCGCGGACTAGCGGTTCCTACGAGCAGTACTTC. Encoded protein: CASSSSRTSGSYEQYF.

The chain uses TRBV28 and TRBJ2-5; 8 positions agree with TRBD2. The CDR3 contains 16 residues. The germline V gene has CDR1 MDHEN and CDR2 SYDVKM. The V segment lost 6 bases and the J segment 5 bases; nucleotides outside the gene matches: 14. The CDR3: CASRPPGGGRRETQYF. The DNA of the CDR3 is TGTGCCAGCAGGCCTCCGGGGGGGGGCCGCCGGGAGACCCAGTACTTC. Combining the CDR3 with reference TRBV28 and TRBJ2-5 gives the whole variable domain DVKVTQSSRYLVKRTGEKVFLECVQDMDHENMFWYRQDPGLGLRLIYFSYDVKMKEKGDIPEGYSVSREKKERFSLILESASTNQTSMYLCASRPPGGGRRETQYFGPGTRLLVL.

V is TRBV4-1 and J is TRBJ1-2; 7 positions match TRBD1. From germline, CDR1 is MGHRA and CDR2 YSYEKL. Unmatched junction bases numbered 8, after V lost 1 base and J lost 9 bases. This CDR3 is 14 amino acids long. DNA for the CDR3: TGCGCCAGCAGCCAAGTCCGGGCAGGGGGTCGCTACACCTTC. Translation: CASSQVRAGGRYTF.

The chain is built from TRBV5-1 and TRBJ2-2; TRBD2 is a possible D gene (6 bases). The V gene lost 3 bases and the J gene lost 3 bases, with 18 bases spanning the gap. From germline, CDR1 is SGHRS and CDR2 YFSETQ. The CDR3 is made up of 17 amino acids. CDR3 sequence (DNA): TGCGCCAGCAGCTCGGAGGCTGGACTACCTTACACCGGGGAGCTGTTTTTT. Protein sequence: CASSSEAGLPYTGELFF.

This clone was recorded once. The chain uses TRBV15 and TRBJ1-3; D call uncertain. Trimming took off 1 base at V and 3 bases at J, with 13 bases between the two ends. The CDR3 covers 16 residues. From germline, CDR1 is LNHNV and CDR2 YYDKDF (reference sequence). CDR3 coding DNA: TGTGCCACCAGCAGAGCGGGAGCGCGAGTTGGAAACACCATATATTTT. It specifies CATSRAGARVGNTIYF.

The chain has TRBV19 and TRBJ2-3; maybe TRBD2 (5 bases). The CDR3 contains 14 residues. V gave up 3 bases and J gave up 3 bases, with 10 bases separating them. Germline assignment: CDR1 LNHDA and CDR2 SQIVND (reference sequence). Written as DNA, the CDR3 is TGTGCCAGTAGTATGGGCGGGCCAACAGATACGCAGTATTTT. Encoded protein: CASSMGGPTDTQYF.

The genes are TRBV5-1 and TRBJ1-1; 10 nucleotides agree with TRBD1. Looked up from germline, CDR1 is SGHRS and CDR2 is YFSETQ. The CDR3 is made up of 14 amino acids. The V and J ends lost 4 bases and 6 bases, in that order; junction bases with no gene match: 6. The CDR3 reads CASSRGQGMAEAFF. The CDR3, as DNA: TGCGCCAGCAGCCGGGGACAGGGGATGGCTGAAGCTTTCTTT.

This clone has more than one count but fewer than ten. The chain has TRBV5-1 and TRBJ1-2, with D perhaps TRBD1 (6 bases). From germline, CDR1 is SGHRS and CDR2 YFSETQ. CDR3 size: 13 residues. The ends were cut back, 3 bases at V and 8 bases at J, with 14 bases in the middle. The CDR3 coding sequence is TGCGCCAGCAGCTCCAGATCTGGGACAGGCTACACCTTC. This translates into CASSSRSGTGYTF.

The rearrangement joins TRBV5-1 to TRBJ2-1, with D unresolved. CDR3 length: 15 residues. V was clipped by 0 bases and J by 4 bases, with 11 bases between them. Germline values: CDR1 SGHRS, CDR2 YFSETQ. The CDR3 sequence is CASSLAAGSYNEQFF. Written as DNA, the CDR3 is TGCGCCAGCAGCTTGGCGGCAGGATCATACAATGAGCAGTTCTTC.

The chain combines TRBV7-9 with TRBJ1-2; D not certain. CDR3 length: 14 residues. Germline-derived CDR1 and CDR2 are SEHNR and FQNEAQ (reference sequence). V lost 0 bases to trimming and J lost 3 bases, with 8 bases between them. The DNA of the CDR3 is TGTGCCAGCAGCTTAGCCGGAGGGCACTATGGCTACACCTTC. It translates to CASSLAGGHYGYTF.

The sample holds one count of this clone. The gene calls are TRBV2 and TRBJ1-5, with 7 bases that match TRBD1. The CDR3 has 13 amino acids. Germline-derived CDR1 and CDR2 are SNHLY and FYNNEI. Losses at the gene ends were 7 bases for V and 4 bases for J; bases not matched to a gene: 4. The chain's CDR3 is CASKGQNNQPQHF. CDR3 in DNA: TGTGCCAGCAAGGGACAGAATAATCAGCCCCAGCATTTT.

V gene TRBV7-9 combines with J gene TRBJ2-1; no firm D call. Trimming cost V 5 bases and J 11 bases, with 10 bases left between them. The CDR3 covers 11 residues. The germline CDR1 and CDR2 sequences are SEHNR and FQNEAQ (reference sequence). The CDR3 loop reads CASSPGRKQFF. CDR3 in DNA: TGTGCCAGCAGCCCCGGTCGTAAGCAGTTCTTC.